A single sample gave rise to the 11 T cell receptor beta chains below, sequenced in a study of identical twins. One entry per CDR3 protein, called by TCRdb with MiXCR from the 5' RACE reads. The sample yields about 690,000 distinct CDR3 sequences, around 20% seen once. These data were likewise used in another study, on T cells expressing NK-cell markers.

Sequencing was done on a sample of PBMCs. The source of these receptors is a young woman in good health.

This clonotype was observed a handful of times. The V and J genes are TRBV20-1 and TRBJ2-2; D is unclear. V was cut by 3 bases and J by 5 bases, with 10 bases left in between. CDR3 length: 13 residues. CDR1 and CDR2 from the germline V gene are DFQATT and SNEGSKA (reference sequence). The CDR3 DNA reads as TGCAGTGCTAGTACAGAGTGGACCGGGGAGCTGTTTTTT. Residues: CSASTEWTGELFF.

This clonotype was counted a few times. The rearrangement joins TRBV6-5 to TRBJ2-1; tentative D call: TRBD2 (6 bases). Per germline, CDR1 MNHEY and CDR2 SVGAGI. The V end lost 0 bases, the J end lost 3 bases, and 12 bases lay between the germline ends. The length of the CDR3 is 16 residues. Here the CDR3 DNA reads TGTGCCAGCAGTTACTCGGGCGGGGCAAACTACAATGAGCAGTTCTTC. Translating it yields CASSYSGGANYNEQFF.

The chain combines TRBV6-4 with TRBJ2-1; 11 bases agree with TRBD2. V dropped 5 bases and J dropped 8; count of bases not matched to a gene: 32. This CDR3 has 23 amino acids. CDR1 is MRHNA and CDR2 is SNTAGT in the germline V gene. CDR3 region: CASSPFGGGGLAGGRNRPYEQFF. DNA for the CDR3: TGTGCCAGCAGTCCCTTCGGAGGGGGCGGGCTAGCGGGAGGCCGCAACCGCCCCTATGAGCAGTTCTTC.

A few counts support this clonotype. The chain employs TRBV29-1 and TRBJ2-3; possibly TRBD2 for D (6 bases). Per germline, CDR1 SQVTM and CDR2 ANQGSEA. Trimming removed 3 bases at V and 1 base at J, with 17 bases between. This CDR3 is built from 16 residues. The chain's CDR3 is CSVDGGGRFGTDTQYF. Here the CDR3 DNA reads TGCAGCGTTGACGGGGGTGGTCGGTTCGGCACAGATACGCAGTATTTT.

V usage is TRBV6-1 and J usage is TRBJ1-1, with TRBD1 matching over 11 bases. This CDR3 region has 14 residues. V was clipped by 8 bases and J by 6 bases; unmatched bases: 8. From germline, CDR1 is MNHNS and CDR2 SASEGT. Here the CDR3 reads CASGSGTGGPEAFF. In DNA form, the CDR3 reads TGTGCCAGCGGCTCCGGGACAGGGGGTCCTGAAGCTTTCTTT.

This clonotype appeared a few times. This rearrangement joins TRBV5-5 to TRBJ1-2; D is unresolved. The germline CDR1 and CDR2 sequences are SGHKS and YYEKEE (reference sequence). The CDR3 consists of 14 residues. V gave up 4 bases and J gave up 5 bases, with 15 bases separating them. As DNA, the CDR3 is TGTGCCAGCAGCCCCGTTCCGGGAAGGTATGGCTACACCTTC. Its translation is CASSPVPGRYGYTF.

The chain links TRBV2 to TRBJ2-2; 10 nucleotides line up with TRBD2. The germline V gene has CDR1 SNHLY and CDR2 FYNNEI. After removal of 6 bases from V and 1 base from J, the junction contained 8 bases not matched to a gene. This CDR3 has 17 amino acids. The CDR3 here is CASSYEASGRNTGELFF. CDR3 DNA: TGTGCCAGCAGCTATGAGGCTAGCGGGAGGAACACCGGGGAGCTGTTTTTT. Using reference TRBV2 and TRBJ2-2 for the parts outside the CDR3, the full variable domain is EPEVTQTPSHQVTQMGQEVILRCVPISNHLYFYWYRQILGQKVEFLVSFYNNEISEKSEIFDDQFSVERPDGSNFTLKIRSTKLEDSAMYFCASSYEASGRNTGELFFGEGSRLTVL.

At least ten counts were recorded for this clonotype. V usage is TRBV6-5 and J usage is TRBJ1-1; D is ambiguous. Germline CDR1 is MNHEY and CDR2 is SVGAGI. The CDR3 totals 14 residues. V was clipped by 2 bases and J by 10 bases, with 17 bases between them. In nucleotides, the CDR3 is TGTGCCAGCAGTTACGCCAGTAGATTGGGAGGAGCTTTCTTT. Protein sequence: CASSYASRLGGAFF.

The chain joins TRBV11-2 to TRBJ1-1, with 7 bases matching TRBD1. There are 12 residues in the CDR3. Per germline, CDR1 SGHAT and CDR2 FQNNGV. Germline trimming cut 5 bases from V and 11 bases from J; bases unmatched to any gene: 8. In DNA, the CDR3 is TGTGCCAGCAGCGGTTACAGGGGAACGGCTTTCTTT. Translating gives CASSGYRGTAFF.

This clonotype was observed once. The chain combines TRBV4-1 with TRBJ1-4; D call uncertain. Germline V gene sequence: CDR1 MGHRA, CDR2 YSYEKL. The V gene lost 4 bases and the J gene lost 8 bases, with 17 bases spanning the gap. The CDR3 consists of 15 residues. The CDR3 DNA reads TGCGCCAGCAGCCGGCGGCGGCTAACGGGGGAAAAACTGTTTTTT. It encodes CASSRRRLTGEKLFF.

This clonotype occurred many times. CDR3 residues: CSARLTTGNTEAFF. The CDR3 DNA is TGCAGTGCTAGACTAACGACAGGGAACACTGAAGCTTTCTTT. The rearrangement links TRBV20-1 to TRBJ1-1, with D possibly matching TRBD1 (6 bases). The CDR3 has 14 residues. Germline V gene lookup returns CDR1 DFQATT and CDR2 SNEGSKA (reference sequence). The germline V and J ends were trimmed by 2 bases and 1 base, with 11 bases remaining between them.